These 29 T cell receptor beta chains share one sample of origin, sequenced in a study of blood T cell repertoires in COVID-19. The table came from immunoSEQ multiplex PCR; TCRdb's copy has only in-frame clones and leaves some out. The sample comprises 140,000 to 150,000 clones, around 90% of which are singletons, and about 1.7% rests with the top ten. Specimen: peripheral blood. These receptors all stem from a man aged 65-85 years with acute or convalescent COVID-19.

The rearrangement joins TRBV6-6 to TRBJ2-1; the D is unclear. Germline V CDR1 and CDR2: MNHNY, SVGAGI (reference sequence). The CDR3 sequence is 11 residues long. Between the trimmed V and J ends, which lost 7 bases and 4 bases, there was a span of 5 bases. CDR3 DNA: TGTGCCAGCAAGAGATACAATGAGCAGTTCTTC. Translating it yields CASKRYNEQFF.

DNA of the CDR3: TGTGCCAGCAGCCAAGCAGTCGATGGCTACACCTTC. This sequence encodes CASSQAVDGYTF. This sequence joins TRBV3-1 (or the pseudogene TRBV3-2) and TRBJ1-2; no definite D call. Looked up from germline, CDR1 is LGHDT and CDR2 is YNNKEL (reference sequence). V was shortened by 1 base and J by 6 bases, with 6 bases between the two germline ends. The CDR3 consists of 12 residues.

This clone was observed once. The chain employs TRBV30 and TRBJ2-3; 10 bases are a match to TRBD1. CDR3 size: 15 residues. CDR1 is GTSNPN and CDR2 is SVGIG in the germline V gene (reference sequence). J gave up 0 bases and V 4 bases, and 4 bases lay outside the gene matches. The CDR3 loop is CAWIRQGASTDTQYF. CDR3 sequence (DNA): TGTGCCTGGATCAGACAGGGGGCTAGCACAGATACGCAGTATTTT.

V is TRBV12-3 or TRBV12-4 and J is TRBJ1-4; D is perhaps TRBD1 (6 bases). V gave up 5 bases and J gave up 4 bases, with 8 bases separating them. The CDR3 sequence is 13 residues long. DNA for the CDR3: TGTGCCAGCAGTGGACAGCTTAATGAAAAACTGTTTTTT. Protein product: CASSGQLNEKLFF.

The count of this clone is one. CDR3 in DNA: TGTGCCATCAGGAACAGGCAGGCCTCCTACGAGCAGTACTTC. It translates to CAIRNRQASYEQYF. This chain links TRBV10-3 with TRBJ2-7, with a weak D call TRBD1 (5 bases). The CDR3 runs 14 residues. Per the germline V gene, CDR1 is ENHRY and CDR2 is SYGVKD. V lost 6 bases and J lost 0, with 12 bases in between.

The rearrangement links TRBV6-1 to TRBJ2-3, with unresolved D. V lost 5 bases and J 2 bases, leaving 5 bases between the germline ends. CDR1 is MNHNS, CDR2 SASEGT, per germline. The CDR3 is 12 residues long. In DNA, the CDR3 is TGTGCCAGCAGTCCGTCCACAGATACGCAGTATTTT. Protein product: CASSPSTDTQYF.

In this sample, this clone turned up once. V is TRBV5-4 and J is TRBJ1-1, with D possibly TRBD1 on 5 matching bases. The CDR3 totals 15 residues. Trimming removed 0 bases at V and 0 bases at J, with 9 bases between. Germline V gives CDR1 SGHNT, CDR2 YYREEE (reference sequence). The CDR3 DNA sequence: TGTGCCAGCAGCTTGGTCCAGGGATTGAACACTGAAGCTTTCTTT. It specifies CASSLVQGLNTEAFF.

The CDR3 sequence is CASSMAGQIDHQPQHF. The CDR3, as DNA: TGTGCCAGTAGTATGGCGGGACAGATAGACCATCAGCCCCAGCATTTT. This sequence joins TRBV19 and TRBJ1-5; 7 nucleotides line up with TRBD1. The CDR3 contains 16 residues. Per germline, CDR1 LNHDA and CDR2 SQIVND (reference sequence). Losses at the gene ends were 3 bases for V and 5 bases for J; bases not matched to a gene: 10. Full variable domain (remainder filled in from reference TRBV19 and TRBJ1-5): DGGITQSPKYLFRKEGQNVTLSCEQNLNHDAMYWYRQDPGQGLRLIYYSQIVNDFQKGDIAEGYSVSREKKESFPLTVTSAQKNPTAFYLCASSMAGQIDHQPQHFGDGTRLSIL.

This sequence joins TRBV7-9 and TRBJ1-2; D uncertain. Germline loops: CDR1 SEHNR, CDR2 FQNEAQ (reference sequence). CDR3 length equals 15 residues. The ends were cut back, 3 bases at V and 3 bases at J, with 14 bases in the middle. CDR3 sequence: CASSFRSDLDYGYTF. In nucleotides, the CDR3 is TGTGCCAGCAGCTTCAGGTCAGATCTTGACTATGGCTACACCTTC.

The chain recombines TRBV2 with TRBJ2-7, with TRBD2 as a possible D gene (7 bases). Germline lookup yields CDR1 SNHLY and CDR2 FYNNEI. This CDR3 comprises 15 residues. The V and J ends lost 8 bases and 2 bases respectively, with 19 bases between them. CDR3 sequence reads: CASYKGGGSTYEQYF. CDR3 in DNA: TGTGCCAGCTACAAAGGGGGGGGGAGCACCTACGAGCAGTACTTC.

CDR3 amino acids: CASSTLGDRRSPLHF. The CDR3 DNA reads TGTGCCAGCAGCACCTTGGGGGACAGGAGATCACCCCTCCACTTT. The chain has TRBV11-2 and TRBJ1-6, with TRBD1 matching over 8 bases. The CDR3 covers 15 residues. The V and J ends lost 5 bases and 10 bases, in that order; junction bases with no gene match: 10. Germline CDR1 is SGHAT and CDR2 is FQNNGV.

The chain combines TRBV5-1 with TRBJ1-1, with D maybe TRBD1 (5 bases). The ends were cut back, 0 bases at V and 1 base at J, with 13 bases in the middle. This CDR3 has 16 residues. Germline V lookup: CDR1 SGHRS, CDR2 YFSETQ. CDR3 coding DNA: TGCGCCAGCAGCTTGGGCCCGCAGGGCTCGAACACTGAAGCTTTCTTT. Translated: CASSLGPQGSNTEAFF.

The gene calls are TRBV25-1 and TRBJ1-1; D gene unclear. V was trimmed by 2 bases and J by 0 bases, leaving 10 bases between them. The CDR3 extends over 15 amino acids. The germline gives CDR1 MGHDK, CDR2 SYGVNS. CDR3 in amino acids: CASSEIGVMNTEAFF. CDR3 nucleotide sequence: TGTGCCAGCAGTGAAATTGGAGTGATGAACACTGAAGCTTTCTTT.

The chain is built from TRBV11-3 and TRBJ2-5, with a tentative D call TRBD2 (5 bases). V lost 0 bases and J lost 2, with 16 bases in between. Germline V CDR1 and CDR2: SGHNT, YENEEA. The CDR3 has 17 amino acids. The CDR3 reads CASSLEDFGLSQETQYF. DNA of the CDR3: TGTGCCAGCAGCTTAGAGGACTTCGGGCTATCTCAAGAGACCCAGTACTTC.

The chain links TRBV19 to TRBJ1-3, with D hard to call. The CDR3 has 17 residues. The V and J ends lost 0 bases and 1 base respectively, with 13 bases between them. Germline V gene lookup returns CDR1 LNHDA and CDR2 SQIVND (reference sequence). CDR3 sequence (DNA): TGTGCCAGTAGTATAGAAGTTCGCAGGCGTTCTGGAAACACCATATATTTT. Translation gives CASSIEVRRRSGNTIYF. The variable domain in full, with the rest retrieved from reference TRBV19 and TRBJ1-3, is DGGITQSPKYLFRKEGQNVTLSCEQNLNHDAMYWYRQDPGQGLRLIYYSQIVNDFQKGDIAEGYSVSREKKESFPLTVTSAQKNPTAFYLCASSIEVRRRSGNTIYFGEGSWLTVV.

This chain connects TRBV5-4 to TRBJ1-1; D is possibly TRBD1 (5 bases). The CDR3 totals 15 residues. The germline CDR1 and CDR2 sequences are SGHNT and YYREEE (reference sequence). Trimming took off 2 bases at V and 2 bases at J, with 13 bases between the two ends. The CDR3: CASSFAGIFNTEAFF. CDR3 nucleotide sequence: TGTGCCAGCAGCTTTGCAGGGATATTTAACACTGAAGCTTTCTTT.

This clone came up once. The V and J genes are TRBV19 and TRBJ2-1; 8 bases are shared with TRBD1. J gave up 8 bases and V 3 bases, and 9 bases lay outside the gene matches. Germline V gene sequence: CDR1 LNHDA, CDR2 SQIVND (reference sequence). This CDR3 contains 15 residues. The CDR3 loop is CASSIKGQESHEQFF. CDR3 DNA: TGTGCCAGTAGTATTAAGGGACAGGAATCTCATGAGCAGTTCTTC.

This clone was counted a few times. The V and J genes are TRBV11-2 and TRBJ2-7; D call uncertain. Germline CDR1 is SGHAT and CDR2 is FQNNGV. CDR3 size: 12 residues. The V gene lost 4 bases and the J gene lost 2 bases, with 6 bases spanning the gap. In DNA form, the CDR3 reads TGTGCCAGCAGCTATACAGCCTACGAGCAGTACTTC. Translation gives CASSYTAYEQYF.

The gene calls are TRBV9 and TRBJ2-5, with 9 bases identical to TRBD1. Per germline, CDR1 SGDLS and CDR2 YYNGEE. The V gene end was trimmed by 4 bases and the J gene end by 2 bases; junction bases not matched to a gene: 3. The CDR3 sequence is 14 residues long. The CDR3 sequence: CASSLGTGQETQYF. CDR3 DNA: TGTGCCAGCAGCCTAGGGACAGGGCAAGAGACCCAGTACTTC. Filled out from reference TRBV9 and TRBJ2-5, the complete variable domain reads DSGVTQTPKHLITATGQRVTLRCSPRSGDLSVYWYQQSLDQGLQFLIQYYNGEERAKGNILERFSAQQFPDLHSELNLSSLELGDSALYFCASSLGTGQETQYFGPGTRLLVL.

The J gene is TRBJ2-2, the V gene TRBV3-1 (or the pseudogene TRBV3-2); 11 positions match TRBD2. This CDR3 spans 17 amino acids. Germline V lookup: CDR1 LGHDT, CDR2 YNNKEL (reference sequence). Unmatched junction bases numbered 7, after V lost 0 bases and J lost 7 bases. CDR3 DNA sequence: TGTGCCAGCAGCCAAGAGGAACTAGCGGGAGTGAGCGGGGAGCTGTTTTTT. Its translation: CASSQEELAGVSGELFF.

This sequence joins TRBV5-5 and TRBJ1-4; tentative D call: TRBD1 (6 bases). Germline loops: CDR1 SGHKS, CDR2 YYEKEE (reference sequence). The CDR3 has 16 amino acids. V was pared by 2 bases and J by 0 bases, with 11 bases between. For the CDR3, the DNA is TGTGCCAGCAGCTTTGGGGGCGGATCAACTAATGAAAAACTGTTTTTT. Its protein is CASSFGGGSTNEKLFF. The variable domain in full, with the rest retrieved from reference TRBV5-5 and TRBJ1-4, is DAGVTQSPTHLIKTRGQQVTLRCSPISGHKSVSWYQQVLGQGPQFIFQYYEKEERGRGNFPDRFSARQFPNYSSELNVNALLLGDSALYLCASSFGGGSTNEKLFFGSGTQLSVL.

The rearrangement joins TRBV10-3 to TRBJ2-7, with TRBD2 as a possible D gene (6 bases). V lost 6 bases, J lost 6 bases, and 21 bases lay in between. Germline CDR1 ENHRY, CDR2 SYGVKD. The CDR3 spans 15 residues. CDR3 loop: CAIRGGRTIMAEQYF. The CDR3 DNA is TGTGCCATCAGGGGGGGACGGACGATCATGGCCGAGCAGTACTTC.

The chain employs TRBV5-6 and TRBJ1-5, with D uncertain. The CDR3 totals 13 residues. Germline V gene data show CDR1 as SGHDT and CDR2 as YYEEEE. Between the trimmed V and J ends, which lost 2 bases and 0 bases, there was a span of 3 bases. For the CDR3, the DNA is TGTGCCAGCAGCTTACTTAGCAATCAGCCCCAGCATTTT. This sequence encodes CASSLLSNQPQHF.

CDR3 protein: CASKRQGATGETQYF. Here the CDR3 DNA reads TGTGCCAGCAAGAGACAGGGGGCGACGGGGGAGACCCAGTACTTC. The chain couples TRBV2 to TRBJ2-5, with 10 bases that match TRBD1. This CDR3 is 15 amino acids long. The germline V gene has CDR1 SNHLY and CDR2 FYNNEI. J lost 5 bases, V lost 7 bases, and 10 bases had no gene match. The whole variable domain, filled in from reference TRBV2 and TRBJ2-5, reads EPEVTQTPSHQVTQMGQEVILRCVPISNHLYFYWYRQILGQKVEFLVSFYNNEISEKSEIFDDQFSVERPDGSNFTLKIRSTKLEDSAMYFCASKRQGATGETQYFGPGTRLLVL.

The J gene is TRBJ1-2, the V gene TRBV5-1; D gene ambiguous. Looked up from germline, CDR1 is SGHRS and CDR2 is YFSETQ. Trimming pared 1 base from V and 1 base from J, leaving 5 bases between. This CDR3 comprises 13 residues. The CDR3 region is CASSLTVNYGYTF. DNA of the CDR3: TGCGCCAGCAGCTTGACAGTTAACTATGGCTACACCTTC.

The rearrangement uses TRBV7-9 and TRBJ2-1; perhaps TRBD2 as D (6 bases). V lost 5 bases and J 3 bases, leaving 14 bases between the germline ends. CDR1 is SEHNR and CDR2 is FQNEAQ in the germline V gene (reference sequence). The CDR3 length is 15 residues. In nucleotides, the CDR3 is TGTGCCAGCAGCCCGGGGGACTCGGGCTACAATGAGCAGTTCTTC. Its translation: CASSPGDSGYNEQFF.

The CDR3 coding sequence is TGTGCCAGCAGTGCTTACAGGGGCGTCTCCTACAATGAGCAGTTCTTC. Its translation is CASSAYRGVSYNEQFF. The chain couples TRBV6-1 to TRBJ2-1, with 7 bases aligning to TRBD1. Germline trimming cut 4 bases from V and 0 bases from J; bases unmatched to any gene: 6. The CDR3 runs 16 residues. Germline CDR1 is MNHNS and CDR2 is SASEGT.

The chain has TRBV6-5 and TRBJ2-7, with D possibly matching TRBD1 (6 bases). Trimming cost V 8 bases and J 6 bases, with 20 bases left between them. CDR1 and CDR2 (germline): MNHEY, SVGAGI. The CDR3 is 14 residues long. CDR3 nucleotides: TGTGCCAGCGCCCATGGGGAAACAGGGTTCGAGCAGTACTTC. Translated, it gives CASAHGETGFEQYF.

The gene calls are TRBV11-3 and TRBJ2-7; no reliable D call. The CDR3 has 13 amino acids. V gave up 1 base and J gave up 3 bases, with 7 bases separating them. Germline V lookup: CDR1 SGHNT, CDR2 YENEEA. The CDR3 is CASSLGGDYEQYF. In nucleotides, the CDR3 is TGTGCCAGCAGCTTAGGAGGAGACTACGAGCAGTACTTC.